This paragraph reports one TCR beta chain. A single count supports this clone. Its specific antigen is unknown. The junction departs from the called germline gene at one end, perhaps through a read error. The germline V gene sets CDR1 to MDHEN and CDR2 to SYDVKM. Inclusive of the bounding cysteine and phenylalanine, the CDR3 is 15 residues long. The entry retains the CDR3 DNA only, 45 bases that are in frame from base 1. The data stem from a study of blood T cell repertoires in COVID-19 (dated by TCRdb to 2020 to 2022). About the study as a whole: Samples from collaborators originated in the United States, Italy and Spain and spanned both the acute and convalescent phases of COVID-19. The material from the prospective study consisted of cDNA or gDNA derived from T cells, B-cell-depleted T cells, or PBMCs. Subjects who had been exposed to COVID-19, were actively infected with it, or had recovered from it provided the deeply sampled blood TCRbeta repertoires that made up the dataset. The repertoires were released in a freely available public database meant as a resource for research on the immune response to SARS-CoV-2. Samples were obtained from the ongoing ImmuneRACE study (first 160 participants) and from roughly 1,300 subjects provided by 6 global collaborators. Nearly every sample came with metadata listing a de-identified subject ID, COVID-19 status, age in years and sex. Where available, HLA class I and class II types were taken from metadata supplied by the sample provider and were not determined by assay-based typing.

Collaborating institutions collected whole blood in K2EDTA tubes following their own protocols. For TCRbeta analysis, collaborators shipped samples in one of three forms: frozen whole blood, isolated PBMCs, or DNA extracted from either of those sample types. TCRbeta CDR3 regions were amplified from genomic DNA using the immunoSEQ Assay, a bias-controlled multiplex PCR. The original methods were these. Within the assay, amplification of reference gene primers was used to estimate how many nucleated cells each sample contained. Sequence reads were collapsed and filtered to measure the absolute abundance of every unique TCRbeta CDR3 rearrangement. Productive Simpson clonality was computed per sample as the square root of Simpson's diversity index over productive rearrangements. Held by TCRdb, this immuneACCESS table contains in-frame sequences only and omits some clones. Under half of the omission traces to an unresolved V gene where checked; the cause of the rest is unknown. Clonal size and the V and J genes are those of that table, whereas D and trimming came from the DNA. Present in this sample are under 100,000 clones, roughly 90% of which were seen just once. The ten largest clones take up 3% to 4% of the sample.

The paper as a whole reports these results and caveats: How much clinical and demographic metadata was included differed by source and by participant, and the metadata was provided uncurated.

Sequencing was performed on peripheral blood. The chain is made from TRBV28 and TRBJ2-5; 11 bases in the middle match TRBD2. This TCR was sampled from a woman in her sixties or seventies with acute or convalescent COVID-19. Here the CDR3 is given as CASSLFILAGEAQYF. Read as DNA, the sequence is TGTGCCAGCAGTTTATTTATACTAGCGGGAGAGGCCCAGTACTTC.